These 28 T cell receptor beta chains were all obtained from the same sample, sequenced in a study of blood T cell repertoires in COVID-19. Method: immunoSEQ multiplex PCR; TCRdb's copy keeps in-frame clones and lacks some. This sample yields around 220,000 clones, of which about 86% are seen a single time; roughly 1.5% belongs to the top ten. The source material was peripheral blood. These receptors originate from a man aged 18 to 30 with active or convalescent COVID-19.

The chain employs TRBV18 and TRBJ2-1; 10 nucleotides agree with TRBD2. This CDR3 comprises 18 residues. The V gene's germline CDR1 is KGHSH and CDR2 LQKENI. V gave up 4 bases and J gave up 1 base; unmatched junction bases: 10. Here the CDR3 reads CASSRPETAGGSYNEQFF. The CDR3 bases are TGTGCCAGCTCACGCCCGGAAACAGCGGGAGGGTCCTACAATGAGCAGTTCTTC.

V and J are TRBV10-1 and TRBJ1-2; weak D call: TRBD1 (6 bases). This CDR3 is built from 14 residues. V gave up 2 bases and J gave up 7 bases, with 14 bases separating them. CDR1 and CDR2 from the germline V gene are WNHNN and SYGVQD (reference sequence). In DNA, the CDR3 is TGCGCCAGCAGTGAGAACCAGGGGATTGGTGGCTACACCTTC. Encoded protein: CASSENQGIGGYTF.

This clone has just one count. This chain connects TRBV11-2 to TRBJ2-5; 10 bases agree with TRBD1. Germline V CDR1 and CDR2: SGHAT, FQNNGV. This CDR3 is built from 15 residues. Trimming took 5 bases from V and 5 from J; bases not matched to a gene: 8. The CDR3: CASSRTGGSLETQYF. The CDR3 bases are TGTGCCAGCAGCCGGACAGGGGGGAGTTTGGAGACCCAGTACTTC.

The chain employs TRBV3-1 (or the pseudogene TRBV3-2) and TRBJ2-1; 12 nucleotides agree with TRBD2. The V gene's germline CDR1 is LGHDT and CDR2 YNNKEL (reference sequence). Trimming at V came to 4 bases and at J to 10 bases, leaving 11 bases not matched to a gene. This CDR3 has 16 residues. CDR3 in amino acids: CASSLRLAGAGGEQFF. The CDR3 nucleotides read TGTGCCAGCAGCCTAAGACTAGCGGGAGCGGGAGGCGAGCAGTTCTTC.

The chain uses TRBV19 and TRBJ2-5, with TRBD1 matching over 10 bases. Germline assignment: CDR1 LNHDA and CDR2 SQIVND (reference sequence). J was trimmed by 4 bases and V by 6 bases; bases with no gene match: 8. The CDR3 covers 15 residues. DNA of the CDR3: TGTGCCAGTAGATCTCTGGGACAGGGGTTAGAGACCCAGTACTTC. Its translation: CASRSLGQGLETQYF. The full variable domain, rest sourced from reference TRBV19 and TRBJ2-5, is DGGITQSPKYLFRKEGQNVTLSCEQNLNHDAMYWYRQDPGQGLRLIYYSQIVNDFQKGDIAEGYSVSREKKESFPLTVTSAQKNPTAFYLCASRSLGQGLETQYFGPGTRLLVL.

CDR3 in amino acids: CASSLRGGAGPYTEAFF. The CDR3, as DNA: TGTGCCAGCAGCCTTAGGGGCGGGGCAGGGCCGTATACTGAAGCTTTCTTT. The V call is TRBV7-2, the J call TRBJ1-1; maybe TRBD1 (5 bases). V gave up 5 bases and J gave up 5 bases, with 24 bases separating them. In germline, CDR1 is SGHTA, CDR2 FQGNSA. This CDR3 is built from 17 residues. The variable domain in full, with the rest retrieved from reference TRBV7-2 and TRBJ1-1, is GAGVSQSPSNKVTEKGKDVELRCDPISGHTALYWYRQSLGQGLEFLIYFQGNSAPDKSGLPSDRFSAERTGGSVSTLTIQRTQQEDSAVYLCASSLRGGAGPYTEAFFGQGTRLTVV.

The chain couples TRBV5-8 to TRBJ2-7; 9 bases are shared with TRBD1. The CDR3 spans 15 residues. Germline V gene data show CDR1 as SGHTS and CDR2 as YDEGEE. V shed 3 bases, J shed 2 bases, and the junction held 6 bases outside the gene matches. Here the CDR3 reads CASSYDRGGTYEQYF. CDR3 bases: TGTGCCAGCAGCTACGACAGGGGGGGTACCTACGAGCAGTACTTC.

This sequence joins TRBV6-5 and TRBJ1-2; TRBD1 aligns across 7 bases. V lost 6 bases to trimming and J lost 6 bases; unmatched junction nucleotides: 7. Germline assignment: CDR1 MNHEY and CDR2 SVGAGI. This CDR3 region has 13 residues. The CDR3 DNA reads as TGTGCCAGCAGCGGGACAGTTTTTGATGGCTACACCTTC. Protein: CASSGTVFDGYTF.

Only a few counts were recorded for this clone. The V gene is TRBV18, the J gene TRBJ1-5, with a weak D call TRBD1 (6 bases). CDR3 length: 14 residues. The ends were cut back, 4 bases at V and 1 base at J, with 8 bases in the middle. CDR1 and CDR2 from the germline V gene are KGHSH and LQKENI. The CDR3, as DNA: TGTGCCAGCTCACAAACAGGGAGCAATCAGCCCCAGCATTTT. Its protein is CASSQTGSNQPQHF.

The CDR3 loop reads CAWSVAGGGIGEQFF. The CDR3 DNA is TGTGCCTGGAGTGTTGCGGGAGGGGGAATAGGGGAGCAGTTCTTC. This rearrangement joins TRBV30 to TRBJ2-1; 9 bases fit TRBD2. V lost 0 bases, J lost 10 bases, and 10 bases stayed unmatched. Germline-derived CDR1 and CDR2 are GTSNPN and SVGIG (reference sequence). The CDR3 length is 15 residues.

The chain combines TRBV19 with TRBJ1-5, with TRBD1 matching over 9 bases. After removal of 5 bases from V and 7 bases from J, the junction contained 15 bases not matched to a gene. Germline CDR1 LNHDA, CDR2 SQIVND (reference sequence). The CDR3 is 17 residues long. The CDR3 DNA follows: TGTGCCAGTAGTCCCAGAGTACAGGGGGCGAGGAGCCAGCCCCAGCATTTT. This gives the protein CASSPRVQGARSQPQHF.

The chain carries TRBV10-2 and TRBJ1-3; 7 bases are a match to TRBD1. The length of the CDR3 is 15 residues. CDR1 WSHSY and CDR2 SAAADI come from the germline V gene. J lost 10 bases, V lost 4 bases, and 13 bases had no gene match. The CDR3 is CASSGGDRRSATIYF. The CDR3 bases are TGCGCCAGCAGTGGTGGGGACAGACGAAGTGCAACCATATATTTT.

This clone was counted once. The chain couples TRBV6-2 or TRBV6-3 to TRBJ1-3; maybe TRBD1 (6 bases). Germline CDR1 is MNHEY and CDR2 is SVGEGT. The CDR3 length is 14 residues. V was cut by 6 bases and J by 4 bases, with 13 bases left in between. The CDR3, as DNA: TGTGCCAGCAGCCGGGGGCTTGCCGGAAACACCATATATTTT. It translates to CASSRGLAGNTIYF.

The chain uses TRBV20-1 and TRBJ1-2, with D perhaps matching TRBD1 (5 bases). Trimming shortened V by 3 bases and J by 0 bases, and 11 bases separated the two germline ends. CDR1 is DFQATT and CDR2 is SNEGSKA in the germline V gene (reference sequence). The CDR3 runs 14 residues. The CDR3 DNA follows: TGCAGTGCTAGTGGCGGGGCCGCTAACTATGGCTACACCTTC. Its protein is CSASGGAANYGYTF.

V and J are TRBV6-2 or TRBV6-3 and TRBJ2-7; TRBD2 aligns across 8 bases. This CDR3 is 16 amino acids long. The V and J ends lost 6 bases and 4 bases, in that order; junction bases with no gene match: 14. CDR1 is MNHEY, CDR2 SVGEGT, per germline. The CDR3 loop is CASSRTSGSARYEQYF. The CDR3 coding sequence is TGTGCCAGCAGCCGTACTAGCGGAAGCGCCCGTTACGAGCAGTACTTC.

The rearrangement uses TRBV7-2 and TRBJ2-7; 13 bases fit TRBD2. CDR3 size: 16 residues. Germline loops: CDR1 SGHTA, CDR2 FQGNSA. The V segment lost 5 bases and the J segment 2 bases; nucleotides outside the gene matches: 6. CDR3 in DNA: TGTGCCAGCAGCCCGGGGGGACTAGCGGGACCCTACGAGCAGTACTTC. Translated: CASSPGGLAGPYEQYF.

This sequence joins TRBV5-6 and TRBJ1-2; D is perhaps TRBD1 (6 bases). Looked up from germline, CDR1 is SGHDT and CDR2 is YYEEEE. The CDR3 totals 14 residues. V was trimmed by 4 bases and J by 4 bases, leaving 14 bases between them. The CDR3 reads CASSPGQISYGYTF. The CDR3 DNA reads TGTGCCAGCAGCCCCGGACAGATTTCCTATGGCTACACCTTC.

The J gene is TRBJ2-4, the V gene TRBV5-4, with D perhaps TRBD1 (6 bases). CDR3 length: 16 residues. CDR1 SGHNT and CDR2 YYREEE come from the germline V gene (reference sequence). Trimming took off 0 bases at V and 0 bases at J, with 10 bases between the two ends. The CDR3 coding sequence is TGTGCCAGCAGCTTGGGGGGGCAGCTAGCCAAAAACATTCAGTACTTC. Translating it yields CASSLGGQLAKNIQYF.

This clone was recorded once. V and J are TRBV10-3 and TRBJ2-2, with 10 bases lining up with TRBD2. The CDR3 has 14 residues. J was trimmed by 5 bases and V by 6 bases; bases with no gene match: 3. CDR1 and CDR2 (germline): ENHRY, SYGVKD. Here the CDR3 DNA reads TGTGCCATCAGATGGACTAGCGGTACCGGGGAGCTGTTTTTT. Translation gives CAIRWTSGTGELFF.

V usage is TRBV7-9 and J usage is TRBJ1-1, with a tentative D call TRBD1 (5 bases). The germline V gene encodes CDR1 SEHNR and CDR2 FQNEAQ (reference sequence). The CDR3 length is 15 residues. V was shortened by 5 bases and J by 7 bases, with 20 bases between the two germline ends. The chain's CDR3 is CASSLERVRGSEAFF. CDR3 in DNA: TGTGCCAGCAGCCTAGAACGGGTAAGGGGAAGTGAAGCTTTCTTT.

This chain connects TRBV19 to TRBJ2-4; 11 bases line up with TRBD2. Germline V gene sequence: CDR1 LNHDA, CDR2 SQIVND (reference sequence). CDR3 length equals 20 residues. Losses at the gene ends were 1 base for V and 0 bases for J; bases not matched to a gene: 11. CDR3 residues: CASSIVGSGRGDLAKNIQYF. CDR3 nucleotides: TGTGCCAGTAGTATAGTCGGTAGCGGGAGGGGGGACCTAGCCAAAAACATTCAGTACTTC.

The genes are TRBV5-1 and TRBJ1-2; D perhaps matches TRBD1 (5 bases). The germline gives CDR1 SGHRS, CDR2 YFSETQ. This CDR3 is built from 14 residues. V lost 0 bases and J 4 bases, leaving 10 bases between the germline ends. The CDR3 nucleotides are TGCGCCAGCAGCTTGGGGCAGGGCCCCTATGGCTACACCTTC. Protein product: CASSLGQGPYGYTF.

J is TRBJ2-7 and V is TRBV18; 9 nucleotides line up with TRBD1. Germline V CDR1 and CDR2: KGHSH, LQKENI. The junction had 3 bases not matched to a gene; V was cut back by 3 bases and J by 0 bases. The CDR3 length is 15 residues. CDR3 DNA: TGTGCCAGCTCACCTGGACAGGGGAACTCCTACGAGCAGTACTTC. Protein sequence: CASSPGQGNSYEQYF.

The chain is built from TRBV28 and TRBJ1-6; 12 nucleotides agree with TRBD1. J lost 10 bases, V lost 7 bases, and 11 bases had no gene match. CDR3 size: 16 residues. Germline V CDR1 and CDR2: MDHEN, SYDVKM. CDR3 residues: CASNESGTGGQSPLHF. CDR3 nucleotide sequence: TGTGCCAGCAACGAATCCGGGACAGGGGGCCAATCACCCCTCCACTTT.

The chain links TRBV5-1 to TRBJ1-1, with D unclear. V lost 2 bases and J lost 0, with 8 bases in between. Germline assignment: CDR1 SGHRS and CDR2 YFSETQ. This CDR3 region has 14 residues. For the CDR3, the DNA is TGCGCCAGCAGCTTCCTCGCGATGAACACTGAAGCTTTCTTT. Its translation: CASSFLAMNTEAFF. Looking up the rest from reference TRBV5-1 and TRBJ1-1 gives the full variable domain: KAGVTQTPRYLIKTRGQQVTLSCSPISGHRSVSWYQQTPGQGLQFLFEYFSETQRNKGNFPGRFSGRQFSNSRSEMNVSTLELGDSALYLCASSFLAMNTEAFFGQGTRLTVV.

The chain joins TRBV9 to TRBJ2-2; possible D gene TRBD2, 7 bases. This CDR3 has 15 amino acids. Deletions cut 5 bases from V and 0 bases from J, with 11 bases between. Germline CDR1 reads SGDLS; CDR2 reads YYNGEE. DNA of the CDR3: TGTGCCAGCAGTGGGGGGGCTGCGAACACCGGGGAGCTGTTTTTT. Translation: CASSGGAANTGELFF.

The J gene is TRBJ2-5, the V gene TRBV19; TRBD2 aligns across 13 bases. The CDR3 covers 16 residues. The V gene's germline CDR1 is LNHDA and CDR2 SQIVND (reference sequence). V gave up 5 bases and J gave up 4 bases; unmatched junction bases: 7. The chain's CDR3 is CASSETSGRARETQYF. CDR3 nucleotide sequence: TGTGCCAGTAGTGAAACTAGCGGGAGGGCCCGAGAGACCCAGTACTTC.

The chain couples TRBV2 to TRBJ1-2; D ambiguous. CDR1 and CDR2 from the germline V gene are SNHLY and FYNNEI. The germline V and J ends were trimmed by 7 bases and 0 bases, with 18 bases remaining between them. The CDR3 consists of 16 residues. The CDR3 DNA follows: TGTGCCAGCATCCGAGGCGGAATGGAAGCTAACTATGGCTACACCTTC. As protein: CASIRGGMEANYGYTF. The whole variable domain, filled in from reference TRBV2 and TRBJ1-2, reads EPEVTQTPSHQVTQMGQEVILRCVPISNHLYFYWYRQILGQKVEFLVSFYNNEISEKSEIFDDQFSVERPDGSNFTLKIRSTKLEDSAMYFCASIRGGMEANYGYTFGSGTRLTVV.